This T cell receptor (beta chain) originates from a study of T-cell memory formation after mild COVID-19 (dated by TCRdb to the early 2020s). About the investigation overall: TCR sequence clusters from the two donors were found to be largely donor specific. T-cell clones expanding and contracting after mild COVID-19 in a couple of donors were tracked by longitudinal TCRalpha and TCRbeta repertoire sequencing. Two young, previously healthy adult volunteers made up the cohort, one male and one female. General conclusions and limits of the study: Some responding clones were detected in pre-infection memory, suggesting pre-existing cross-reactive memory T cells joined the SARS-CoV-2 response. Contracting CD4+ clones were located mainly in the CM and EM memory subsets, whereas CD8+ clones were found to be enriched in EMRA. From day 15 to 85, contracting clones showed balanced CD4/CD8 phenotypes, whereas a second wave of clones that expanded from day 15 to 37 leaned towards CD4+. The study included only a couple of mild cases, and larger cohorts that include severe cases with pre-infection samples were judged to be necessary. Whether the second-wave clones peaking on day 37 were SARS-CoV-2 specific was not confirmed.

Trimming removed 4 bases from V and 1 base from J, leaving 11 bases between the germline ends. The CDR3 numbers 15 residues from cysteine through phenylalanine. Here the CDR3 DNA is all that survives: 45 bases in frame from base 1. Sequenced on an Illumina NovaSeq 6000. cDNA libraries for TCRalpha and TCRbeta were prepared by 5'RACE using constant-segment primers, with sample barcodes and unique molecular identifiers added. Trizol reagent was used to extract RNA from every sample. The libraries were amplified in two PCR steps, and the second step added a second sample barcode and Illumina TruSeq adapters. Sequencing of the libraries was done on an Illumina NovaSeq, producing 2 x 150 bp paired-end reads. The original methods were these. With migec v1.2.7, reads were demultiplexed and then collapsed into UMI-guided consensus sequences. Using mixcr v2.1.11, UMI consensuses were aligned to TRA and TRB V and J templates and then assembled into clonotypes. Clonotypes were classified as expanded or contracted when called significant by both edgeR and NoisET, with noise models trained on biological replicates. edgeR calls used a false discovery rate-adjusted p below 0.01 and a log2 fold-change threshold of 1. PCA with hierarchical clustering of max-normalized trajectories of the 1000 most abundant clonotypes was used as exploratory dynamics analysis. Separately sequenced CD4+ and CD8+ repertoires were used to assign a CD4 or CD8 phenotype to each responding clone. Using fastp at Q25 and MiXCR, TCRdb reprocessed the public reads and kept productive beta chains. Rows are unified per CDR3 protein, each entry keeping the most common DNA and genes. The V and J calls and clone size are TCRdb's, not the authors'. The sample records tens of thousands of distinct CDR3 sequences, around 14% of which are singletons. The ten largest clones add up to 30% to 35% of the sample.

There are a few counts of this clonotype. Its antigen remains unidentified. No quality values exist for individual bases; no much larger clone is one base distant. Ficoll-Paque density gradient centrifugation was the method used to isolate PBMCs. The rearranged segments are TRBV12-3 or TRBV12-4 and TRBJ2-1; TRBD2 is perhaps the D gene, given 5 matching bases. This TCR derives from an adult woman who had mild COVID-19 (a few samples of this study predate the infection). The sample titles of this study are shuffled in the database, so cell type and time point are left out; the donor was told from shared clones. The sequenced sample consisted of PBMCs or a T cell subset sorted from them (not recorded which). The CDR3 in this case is CASSYDYQSYNEQFF. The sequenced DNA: TGTGCCAGCAGTTATGACTACCAATCCTACAATGAGCAGTTCTTC.